The next 16 T cell receptor beta chains were all read from a single sample in a study of T cells after posttransplantation cyclophosphamide. Data came from immunoSEQ multiplex PCR; TCRdb stores just in-frame clones and leaves some out. The sample includes 1,500 to 2,000 clones, none of them occurring once. Cyclophosphamide on days +3 and +4 followed busulfan-fludarabine conditioning and a marrow graft. This sample comprised PBMCs, obtained 350 to 400 days after allogeneic stem cell transplant with posttransplant cyclophosphamide. All receptors come from a male patient in his sixties who received an allogeneic stem cell transplant from an unrelated donor, was CMV-positive, and had acute and chronic GVHD. The graft donor may have given rise to some T cells.

By its share, this clone is medium-sized. The V gene is TRBV5-1, the J gene TRBJ2-1, with 8 bases that match TRBD1. V was pared by 0 bases and J by 9 bases, with 11 bases of the junction left unmatched. The CDR3 runs 16 residues. Looked up from germline, CDR1 is SGHRS and CDR2 is YFSETQ. The CDR3 loop reads CASSLAAQGDGGEQFF. CDR3 in DNA: TGCGCCAGCAGCTTGGCCGCACAGGGGGACGGTGGTGAGCAGTTCTTC.

This clone was recorded many times. The chain couples TRBV7-2 to TRBJ1-6; a weak D match, TRBD1 (5 bases). The CDR3 length is 14 residues. V was clipped by 5 bases and J by 9 bases, with 14 bases between them. The germline CDR1 and CDR2 sequences are SGHTA and FQGNSA. The CDR3 is CASSRGTLGSPLHF. CDR3 DNA: TGTGCCAGCAGCCGTGGGACTCTGGGTTCACCCCTCCACTTT.

The chain combines TRBV5-6 with TRBJ1-1; TRBD1 agrees at 9 bases. The CDR3 loop spans 15 amino acids. CDR1 is SGHDT, CDR2 YYEEEE, per germline. The V gene end was trimmed by 2 bases and the J gene end by 5 bases; junction bases not matched to a gene: 7. The CDR3 protein is CASSLPPGTGTEAFF. CDR3 in DNA: TGTGCCAGCAGCTTACCACCGGGGACAGGGACTGAAGCTTTCTTT.

This clone counts as medium-sized. The gene calls are TRBV28 and TRBJ2-1; 11 nucleotides agree with TRBD2. CDR1 is MDHEN and CDR2 is SYDVKM in the germline V gene. This CDR3 is built from 15 residues. V lost 2 bases and J lost 5; bases outside the gene matches: 2. The DNA for the CDR3 is TGTGCCAGCAGTTTACTGACTAGCGGGGACAATGAGCAGTTCTTC. This encodes CASSLLTSGDNEQFF.

Ten or more counts support this clone. The V call is TRBV23-1, the J call TRBJ2-7, with TRBD2 matching 7 bases. TRBV23-1 is known as an ORF, though its function is uncertain. The V gene end was trimmed by 0 bases and the J gene end by 2 bases; junction bases not matched to a gene: 7. This CDR3 contains 16 residues. Written as DNA, the CDR3 is TGCGCCAGCAGTCAATCAGGTAGCGGGTCAGCCTACGAGCAGTACGTC. Translated: CASSQSGSGSAYEQYV.

This clone ranks as medium-sized. The chain employs TRBV4-3 and TRBJ2-1, with 12 bases matching TRBD2. The V segment lost 0 bases and the J segment 7 bases; nucleotides outside the gene matches: 7. The CDR3 length is 17 residues. Germline assignment: CDR1 LGHNA and CDR2 YSLEER. The CDR3 reads CASSQEGGLAGGNEQFF. CDR3 nucleotides: TGCGCCAGCAGCCAAGAGGGTGGGCTAGCGGGAGGGAATGAGCAGTTCTTC.

The V call is TRBV4-3, the J call TRBJ2-1; 7 bases are shared with TRBD2. CDR3 size: 14 residues. V trimming: 0 bases; J trimming: 10 bases; junction bases outside the gene matches: 6. In germline, CDR1 is LGHNA, CDR2 YSLEER. CDR3 coding DNA: TGCGCCAGCAGCCAAGATCGGGAGGCAGGCGAGCAGTTCTTC. Its protein is CASSQDREAGEQFF.

By proportion, this clone is medium-sized. The V gene is TRBV10-3, the J gene TRBJ2-2; 7 nucleotides agree with TRBD2. V lost 5 bases and J lost 6; bases outside the gene matches: 9. CDR3 length: 15 residues. The germline gives CDR1 ENHRY, CDR2 SYGVKD. The CDR3 is CAISKAGSRAGELFF. As DNA, the CDR3 is TGTGCCATCAGTAAAGCGGGGTCTAGGGCCGGGGAGCTGTTTTTT.

The sample holds many counts of this clone. This chain links TRBV5-1 with TRBJ1-1, with 7 positions matching TRBD1. From germline, CDR1 is SGHRS and CDR2 YFSETQ. The V gene end was trimmed by 1 base and the J gene end by 0 bases; junction bases not matched to a gene: 3. The CDR3 is 15 amino acids. The CDR3 bases are TGCGCCAGCAGCTTGAGCCAGGGGGTGAACACTGAAGCTTTCTTT. Residues: CASSLSQGVNTEAFF.

By share, this clone ranks as medium-sized. This chain joins TRBV7-9 and TRBJ1-5; 9 bases agree with TRBD1. V lost 4 bases to trimming and J lost 4 bases; unmatched junction nucleotides: 2. Germline V gene data show CDR1 as SEHNR and CDR2 as FQNEAQ (reference sequence). The CDR3 contains 14 residues. For the CDR3, the DNA is TGTGCCAGCAGCTCAGGGACAGGGAATCAGCCCCAGCATTTT. It codes for CASSSGTGNQPQHF.

This clone was picked up a small number of times. V is TRBV27 and J is TRBJ1-1; D remains ambiguous. CDR3 size: 14 residues. The germline V and J ends were trimmed by 0 bases and 5 bases, with 10 bases remaining between them. Germline loops: CDR1 MNHEY, CDR2 SMNVEV (reference sequence). The CDR3 loop is CASSLSGRGTEAFF. CDR3 bases: TGTGCCAGCAGTTTATCGGGGAGAGGGACTGAAGCTTTCTTT.

This clone was found many times. The chain couples TRBV10-3 to TRBJ2-2; TRBD1 agrees at 9 bases. This CDR3 has 18 amino acids. Germline assignment: CDR1 ENHRY and CDR2 SYGVKD. J was trimmed by 0 bases and V by 3 bases; bases with no gene match: 8. The CDR3 is CAISDPDRGFTNTGELFF. The CDR3 bases are TGTGCCATCAGTGACCCAGACAGGGGGTTCACGAACACCGGGGAGCTGTTTTTT.

This clone was detected a few times. The chain joins TRBV20-1 to TRBJ2-4, with 9 positions matching TRBD1. Germline V gene data show CDR1 as DFQATT and CDR2 as SNEGSKA (reference sequence). This CDR3 is 11 amino acids long. The V and J ends lost 7 bases and 5 bases, in that order; junction bases with no gene match: 0. As DNA, the CDR3 is TGCAGTGGGACAGGGGAAAACATTCAGTACTTC. It encodes CSGTGENIQYF.

This clone qualifies as medium-sized. The gene calls are TRBV15 and TRBJ2-1, with 7 nucleotides matching TRBD1. This CDR3 is built from 13 residues. Germline values: CDR1 LNHNV, CDR2 YYDKDF (reference sequence). With V trimmed by 3 bases and J by 8 bases, 4 bases remained unmatched. CDR3 in DNA: TGTGCCACCAGCAGTAGACAGGGCGATGAGCAGTTCTTC. It translates to CATSSRQGDEQFF.

Written as DNA, the CDR3 is TGTGCCAGCTCAGGCACTAGCGGGAGCGCGGATACGCAGTATTTT. Residues: CASSGTSGSADTQYF. The J gene is TRBJ2-3, the V gene TRBV18; 11 bases align to TRBD2. J was trimmed by 6 bases and V by 5 bases; bases with no gene match: 7. This CDR3 spans 15 amino acids. The germline gives CDR1 KGHSH, CDR2 LQKENI.

This clone qualifies as medium-sized. V usage is TRBV4-1 and J usage is TRBJ1-4, with D unresolved. The CDR3 is 19 residues long. The ends were cut back, 1 base at V and 3 bases at J, with 21 bases in the middle. Germline values: CDR1 MGHRA, CDR2 YSYEKL. The CDR3 here is CASSQGRRGLSTANEKLFF. The CDR3 coding sequence is TGCGCCAGCAGCCAAGGTAGACGTGGGCTCTCCACGGCTAATGAAAAACTGTTTTTT.